This T cell receptor (beta chain) is from a study of post-analysis software for immune sequencing data. Study outcomes and limitations: Included in a set of roughly five TRBV segments more frequent in patients than controls were TRBV5-6, TRBV5-1 and TRBV20-1.

Each TCR beta cDNA library carried unique molecular identifiers. TCRdb redid the calling of the PCR reads with MiXCR, one entry per CDR3 protein. The sample yields about 770,000 distinct CDR3 sequences, more than 45% seen once. Per the germline V gene, CDR1 is MNHEY and CDR2 is SVGAGI. Trimming took 0 bases from V and 7 from J; bases not matched to a gene: 4. The CDR3 extends over 14 amino acids. A note on this clonotype: The antigen is not known.

V is TRBV6-5 and J is TRBJ2-7; 9 bases line up with TRBD2. Specimen: blood. The clonotype originates from a girl between 10 and 17 years old with multiple sclerosis. CDR3 sequence (DNA): TGTGCCAGCAGTTACTCTAGCGGGAGTGAAGAGCAGTACTTC. It yields the protein CASSYSSGSEEQYF.